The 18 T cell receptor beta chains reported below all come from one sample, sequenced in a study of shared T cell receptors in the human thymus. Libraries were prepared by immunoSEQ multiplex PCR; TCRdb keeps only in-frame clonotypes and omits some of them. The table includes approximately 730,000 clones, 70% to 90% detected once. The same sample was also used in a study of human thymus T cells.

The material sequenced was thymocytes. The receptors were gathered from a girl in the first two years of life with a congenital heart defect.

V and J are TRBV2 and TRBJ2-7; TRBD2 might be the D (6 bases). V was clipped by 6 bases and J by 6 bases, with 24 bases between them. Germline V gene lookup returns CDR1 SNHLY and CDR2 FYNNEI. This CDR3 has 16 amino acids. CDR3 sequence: CASRPYFAGPTFEQYF. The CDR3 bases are TGTGCCAGCAGACCCTATTTCGCGGGGCCTACGTTCGAGCAGTACTTC.

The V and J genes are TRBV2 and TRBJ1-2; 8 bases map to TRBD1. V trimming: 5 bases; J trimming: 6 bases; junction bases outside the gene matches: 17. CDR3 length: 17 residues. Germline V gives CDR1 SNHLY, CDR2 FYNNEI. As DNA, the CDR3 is TGTGCCAGCAGTCCGGACAGGGAAGTACCGCCTGGTAATGGCTACACCTTC. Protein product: CASSPDREVPPGNGYTF.

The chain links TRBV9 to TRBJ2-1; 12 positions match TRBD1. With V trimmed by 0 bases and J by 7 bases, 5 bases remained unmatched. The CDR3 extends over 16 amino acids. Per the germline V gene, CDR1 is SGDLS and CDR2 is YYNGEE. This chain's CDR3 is CASSVEGQGAPNEQFF. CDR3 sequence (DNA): TGTGCCAGCAGCGTAGAGGGACAGGGGGCGCCTAATGAGCAGTTCTTC. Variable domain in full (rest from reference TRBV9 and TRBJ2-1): DSGVTQTPKHLITATGQRVTLRCSPRSGDLSVYWYQQSLDQGLQFLIQYYNGEERAKGNILERFSAQQFPDLHSELNLSSLELGDSALYFCASSVEGQGAPNEQFFGPGTRLTVL.

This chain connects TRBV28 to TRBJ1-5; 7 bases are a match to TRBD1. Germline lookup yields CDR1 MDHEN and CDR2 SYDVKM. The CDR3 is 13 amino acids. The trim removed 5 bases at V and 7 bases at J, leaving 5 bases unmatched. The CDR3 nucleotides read TGTGCCAGCAGTCAAGAACAGGGGCAGCCCCAGCATTTT. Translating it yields CASSQEQGQPQHF.

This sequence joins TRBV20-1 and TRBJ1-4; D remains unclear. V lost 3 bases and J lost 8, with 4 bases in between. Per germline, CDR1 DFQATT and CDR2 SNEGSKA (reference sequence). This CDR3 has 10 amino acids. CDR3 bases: TGCAGTGCTAGTGCGGAAAAACTGTTTTTT. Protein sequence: CSASAEKLFF.

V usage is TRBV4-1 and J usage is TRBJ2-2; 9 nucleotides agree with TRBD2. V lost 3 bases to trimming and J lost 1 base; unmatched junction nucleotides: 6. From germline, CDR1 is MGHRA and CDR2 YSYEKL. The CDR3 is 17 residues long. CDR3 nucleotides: TGCGCCAGCAGCCATAATCGAGCGGGGGGGAACACCGGGGAGCTGTTTTTT. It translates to CASSHNRAGGNTGELFF.

In nucleotides, the CDR3 is TGTGCCAGCAGCTTAGCAGGGGACAGGGGTCCCGGCACCATATATTTT. Protein: CASSLAGDRGPGTIYF. The chain employs TRBV7-9 and TRBJ1-3, with 10 bases matching TRBD1. This CDR3 has 16 residues. Germline assignment: CDR1 SEHNR and CDR2 FQNEAQ (reference sequence). Trimming removed 0 bases from V and 9 bases from J; junction bases left unmatched: 8.

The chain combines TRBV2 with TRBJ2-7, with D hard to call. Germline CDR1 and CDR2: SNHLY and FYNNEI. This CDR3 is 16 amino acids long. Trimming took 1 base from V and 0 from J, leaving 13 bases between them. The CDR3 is CASSEVSTRHSYEQYF. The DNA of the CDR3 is TGTGCCAGCAGTGAAGTATCCACGAGGCACTCCTACGAGCAGTACTTC.

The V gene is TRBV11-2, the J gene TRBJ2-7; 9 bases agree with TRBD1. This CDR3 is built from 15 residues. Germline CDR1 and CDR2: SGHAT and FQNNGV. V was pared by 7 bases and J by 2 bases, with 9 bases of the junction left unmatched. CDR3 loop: CASTERRTGAYEQYF. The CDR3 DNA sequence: TGTGCCAGCACCGAACGACGGACAGGGGCCTACGAGCAGTACTTC.

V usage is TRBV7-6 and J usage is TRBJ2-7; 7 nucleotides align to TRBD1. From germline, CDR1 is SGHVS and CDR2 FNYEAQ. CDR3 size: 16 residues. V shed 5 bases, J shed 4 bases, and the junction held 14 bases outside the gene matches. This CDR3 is CASSPSTGTVHYEQYF. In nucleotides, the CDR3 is TGTGCCAGCAGCCCCTCCACCGGGACAGTCCATTACGAGCAGTACTTC.

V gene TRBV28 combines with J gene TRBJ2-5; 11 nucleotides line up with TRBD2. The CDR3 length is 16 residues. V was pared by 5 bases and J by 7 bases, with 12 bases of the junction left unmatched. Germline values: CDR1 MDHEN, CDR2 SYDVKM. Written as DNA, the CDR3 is TGTGCCAGCAGTCAGGATACTAGCGGGGGTTTTAGGACCCAGTACTTC. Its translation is CASSQDTSGGFRTQYF. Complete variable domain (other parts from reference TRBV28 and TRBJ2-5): DVKVTQSSRYLVKRTGEKVFLECVQDMDHENMFWYRQDPGLGLRLIYFSYDVKMKEKGDIPEGYSVSREKKERFSLILESASTNQTSMYLCASSQDTSGGFRTQYFGPGTRLLVL.

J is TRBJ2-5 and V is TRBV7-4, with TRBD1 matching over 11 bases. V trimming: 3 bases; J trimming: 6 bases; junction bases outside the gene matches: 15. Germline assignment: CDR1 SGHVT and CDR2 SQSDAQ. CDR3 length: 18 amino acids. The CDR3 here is CASSLVWGAGTGGKTQYF. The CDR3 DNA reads TGTGCCAGCAGCTTGGTGTGGGGGGCCGGGACAGGGGGGAAGACCCAGTACTTC.

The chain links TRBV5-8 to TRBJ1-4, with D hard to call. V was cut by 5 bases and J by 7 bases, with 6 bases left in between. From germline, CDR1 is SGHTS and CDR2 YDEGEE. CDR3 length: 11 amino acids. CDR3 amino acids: CASRLGEKLFF. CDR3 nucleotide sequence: TGTGCCAGCAGACTCGGTGAAAAACTGTTTTTT.

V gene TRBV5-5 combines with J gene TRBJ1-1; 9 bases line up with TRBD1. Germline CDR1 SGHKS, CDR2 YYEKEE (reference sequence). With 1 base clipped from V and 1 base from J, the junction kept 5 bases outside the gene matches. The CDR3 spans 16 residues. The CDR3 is CASSLRIQGANTEAFF. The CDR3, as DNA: TGTGCCAGCAGCTTGAGGATACAGGGGGCGAACACTGAAGCTTTCTTT. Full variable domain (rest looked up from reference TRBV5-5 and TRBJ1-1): DAGVTQSPTHLIKTRGQQVTLRCSPISGHKSVSWYQQVLGQGPQFIFQYYEKEERGRGNFPDRFSARQFPNYSSELNVNALLLGDSALYLCASSLRIQGANTEAFFGQGTRLTVV.

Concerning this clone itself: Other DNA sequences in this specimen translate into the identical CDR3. The CDR3 nucleotides read TGTGCCAGCAGCAGAGACGGACAGAATTCACCCCTCCACTTT. As protein: CASSRDGQNSPLHF. The chain carries TRBV6-5 and TRBJ1-6; D is perhaps TRBD1 (6 bases). This CDR3 has 14 amino acids. Trimming shortened V by 6 bases and J by 7 bases, and 13 bases separated the two germline ends. Germline V gives CDR1 MNHEY, CDR2 SVGAGI.

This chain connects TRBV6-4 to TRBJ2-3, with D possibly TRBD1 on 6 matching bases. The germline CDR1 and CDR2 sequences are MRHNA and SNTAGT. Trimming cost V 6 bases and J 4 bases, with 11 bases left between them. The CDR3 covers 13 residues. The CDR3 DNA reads TGTGCCAGCAGACCAGACAGGTCAGATACGCAGTATTTT. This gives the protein CASRPDRSDTQYF.

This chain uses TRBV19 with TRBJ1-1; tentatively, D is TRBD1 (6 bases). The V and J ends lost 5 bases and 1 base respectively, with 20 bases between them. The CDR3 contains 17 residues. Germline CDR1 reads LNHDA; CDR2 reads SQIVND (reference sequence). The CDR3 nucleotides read TGTGCCAGTAGTTCCTCCGGTCAGGGGTCCCCGAACACTGAAGCTTTCTTT. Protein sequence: CASSSSGQGSPNTEAFF.

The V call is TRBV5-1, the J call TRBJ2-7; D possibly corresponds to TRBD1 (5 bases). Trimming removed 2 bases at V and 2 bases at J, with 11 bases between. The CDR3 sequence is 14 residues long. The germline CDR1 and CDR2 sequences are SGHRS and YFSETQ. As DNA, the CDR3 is TGCGCCAGCAGCTTCCTCGACAGTACCTACGAGCAGTACTTC. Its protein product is CASSFLDSTYEQYF.